This TCR beta chain came from a study of cytomegalovirus exposure and HLA in healthy donors. General study points: When a later analysis compared HLA-associated TCR beta chains with equally common others, the HLA-associated chains turned out to be more clonally expanded and to have lower generation probabilities.

In regard to this clone: Its antigen is still unknown.

It was with 60 Vbeta and 13 Jbeta primers that the PCR ran. Authors' methods: A follow-up analysis tallied tens of millions of unique TCR beta chains, roughly 11 million shared. The assay was immunoSEQ multiplex PCR, and TCRdb's table has in-frame clones only and misses some. Clone size and the V and J calls come from that table; the DNA yielded D and trimming. The sample lists approximately 150,000 clones; 80% were seen once. The CDR3 contains 15 residues. The germline CDR1 and CDR2 sequences are SGHRS and YFSETQ. V gave up 4 bases and J gave up 6 bases, with 16 bases separating them. The TCR originated in a man between 25 and 39 years old in good health and CMV-seronegative. The sample was PBMCs. The V gene is TRBV5-1, the J gene TRBJ1-4; a possible D gene is TRBD1 (5 bases). In DNA, the CDR3 is TGCGCCAGCAGCATCAGCGGGGGGGGGTATGAAAAACTGTTTTTT. Translating gives CASSISGGGYEKLFF.